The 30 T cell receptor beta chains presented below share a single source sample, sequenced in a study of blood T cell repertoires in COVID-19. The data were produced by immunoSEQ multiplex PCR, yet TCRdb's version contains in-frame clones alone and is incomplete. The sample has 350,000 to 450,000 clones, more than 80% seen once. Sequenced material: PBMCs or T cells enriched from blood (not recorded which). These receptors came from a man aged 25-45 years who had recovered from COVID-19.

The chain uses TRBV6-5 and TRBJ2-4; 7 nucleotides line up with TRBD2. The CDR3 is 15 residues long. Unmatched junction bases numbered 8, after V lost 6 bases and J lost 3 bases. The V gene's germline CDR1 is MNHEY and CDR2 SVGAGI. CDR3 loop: CASRERGMGKNIQYF. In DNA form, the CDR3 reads TGTGCCAGCAGAGAGCGGGGTATGGGCAAAAACATTCAGTACTTC.

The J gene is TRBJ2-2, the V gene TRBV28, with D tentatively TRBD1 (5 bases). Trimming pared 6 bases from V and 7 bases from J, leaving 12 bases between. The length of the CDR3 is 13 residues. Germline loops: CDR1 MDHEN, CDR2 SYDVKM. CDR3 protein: CASRRGSGGELFF. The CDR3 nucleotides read TGTGCCAGCAGAAGGGGTTCCGGCGGGGAGCTGTTTTTT.

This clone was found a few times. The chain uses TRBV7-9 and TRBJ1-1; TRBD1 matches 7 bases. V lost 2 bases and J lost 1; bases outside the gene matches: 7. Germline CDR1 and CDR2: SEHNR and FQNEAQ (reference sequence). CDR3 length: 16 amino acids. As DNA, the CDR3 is TGTGCCAGCAGCTTACCCAACAGGGGCCCGAACACTGAAGCTTTCTTT. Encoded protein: CASSLPNRGPNTEAFF.

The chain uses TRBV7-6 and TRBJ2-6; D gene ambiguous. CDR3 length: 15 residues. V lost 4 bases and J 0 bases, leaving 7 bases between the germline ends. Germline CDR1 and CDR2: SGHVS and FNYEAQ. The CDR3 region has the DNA TGTGCCAGCAGCTACAGCCTCTCTGGGGCCAACGTCCTGACTTTC. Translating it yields CASSYSLSGANVLTF.

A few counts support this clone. This CDR3 is CASSLRGGETQYF. The DNA of the CDR3 is TGTGCCAGCAGCCTGAGAGGGGGAGAGACCCAGTACTTC. V usage is TRBV3-1 (or the pseudogene TRBV3-2) and J usage is TRBJ2-5; a weak D match, TRBD1 (6 bases). V shed 4 bases and J shed 4 bases, with 10 bases lying between them. Germline CDR1 LGHDT, CDR2 YNNKEL (reference sequence). The CDR3 is 13 residues long.

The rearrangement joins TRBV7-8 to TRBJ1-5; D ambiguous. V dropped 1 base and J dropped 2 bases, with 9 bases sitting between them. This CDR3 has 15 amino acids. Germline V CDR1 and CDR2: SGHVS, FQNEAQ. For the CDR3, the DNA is TGTGCCAGCAGCTTAGGCGGATTCGGCAATCAGCCCCAGCATTTT. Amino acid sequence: CASSLGGFGNQPQHF.

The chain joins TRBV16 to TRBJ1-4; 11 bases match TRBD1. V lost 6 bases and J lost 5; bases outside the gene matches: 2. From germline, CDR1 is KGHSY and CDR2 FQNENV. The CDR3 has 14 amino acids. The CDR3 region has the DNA TGTGCCAGCAGAGGACAGGGGGCGAATGAAAAACTGTTTTTT. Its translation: CASRGQGANEKLFF.

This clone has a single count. The CDR3 nucleotides read TGCGCCAGCAGTGCGGTAGCGGGAGTGGAGACCCAGTACTTC. Amino acids: CASSAVAGVETQYF. This chain links TRBV10-2 with TRBJ2-5; 9 bases map to TRBD2. Looked up from germline, CDR1 is WSHSY and CDR2 is SAAADI. The CDR3 is 14 residues long. The V segment lost 4 bases and the J segment 5 bases; nucleotides outside the gene matches: 5.

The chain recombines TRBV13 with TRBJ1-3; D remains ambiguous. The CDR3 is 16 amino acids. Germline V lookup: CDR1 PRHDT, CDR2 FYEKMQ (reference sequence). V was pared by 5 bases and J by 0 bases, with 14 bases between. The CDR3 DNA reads TGTGCCAGCAGCACCAAGAGAAGTACCTCTGGAAACACCATATATTTT. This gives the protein CASSTKRSTSGNTIYF. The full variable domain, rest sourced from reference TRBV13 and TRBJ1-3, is AAGVIQSPRHLIKEKRETATLKCYPIPRHDTVYWYQQGPGQDPQFLISFYEKMQSDKGSIPDRFSAQQFSDYHSELNMSSLELGDSALYFCASSTKRSTSGNTIYFGEGSWLTVV.

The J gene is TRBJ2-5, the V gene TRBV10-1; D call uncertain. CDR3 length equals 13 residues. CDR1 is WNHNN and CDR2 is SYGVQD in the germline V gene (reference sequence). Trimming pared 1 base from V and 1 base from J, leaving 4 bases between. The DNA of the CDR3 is TGCGCCAGCAGTGAGTACAGCCAAGAGACCCAGTACTTC. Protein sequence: CASSEYSQETQYF.

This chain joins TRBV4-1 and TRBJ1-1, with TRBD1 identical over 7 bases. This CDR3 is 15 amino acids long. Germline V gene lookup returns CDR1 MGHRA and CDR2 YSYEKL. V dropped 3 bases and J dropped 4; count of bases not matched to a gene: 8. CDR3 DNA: TGCGCCAGCAGCCAGGCCGACAGGGTTGGCACTGAAGCTTTCTTT. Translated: CASSQADRVGTEAFF.

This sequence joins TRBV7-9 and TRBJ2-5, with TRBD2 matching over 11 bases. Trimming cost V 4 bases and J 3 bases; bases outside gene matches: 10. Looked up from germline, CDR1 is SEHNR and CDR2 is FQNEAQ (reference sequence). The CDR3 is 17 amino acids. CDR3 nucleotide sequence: TGTGCCAGCAGCTCAATCCCCGGGACTAGCGGTAAAGAGACCCAGTACTTC. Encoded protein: CASSSIPGTSGKETQYF.

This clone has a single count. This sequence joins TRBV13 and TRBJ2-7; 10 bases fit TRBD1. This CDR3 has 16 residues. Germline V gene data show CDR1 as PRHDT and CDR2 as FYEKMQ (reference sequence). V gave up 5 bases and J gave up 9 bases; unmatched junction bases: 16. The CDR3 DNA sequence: TGTGCCAGCAGCCCGCCAGTGGGGCGACAGGGGGCTAGGCAGTACTTC. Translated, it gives CASSPPVGRQGARQYF.

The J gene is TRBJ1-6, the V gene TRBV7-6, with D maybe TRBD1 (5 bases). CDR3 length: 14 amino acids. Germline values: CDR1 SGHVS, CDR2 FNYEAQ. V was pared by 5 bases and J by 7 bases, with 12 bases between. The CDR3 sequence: CASSQDTVNSPLHF. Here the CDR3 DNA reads TGTGCCAGCAGCCAGGACACGGTGAATTCACCCCTCCACTTT.

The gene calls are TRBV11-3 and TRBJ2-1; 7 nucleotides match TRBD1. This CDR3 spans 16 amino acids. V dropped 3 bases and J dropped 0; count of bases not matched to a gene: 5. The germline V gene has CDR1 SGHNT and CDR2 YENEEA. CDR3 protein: CASSFGTDYSYNEQFF. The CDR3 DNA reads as TGTGCCAGCAGCTTCGGGACAGACTACTCCTACAATGAGCAGTTCTTC. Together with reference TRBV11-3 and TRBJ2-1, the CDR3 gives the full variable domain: EAGVVQSPRYKIIEKKQPVAFWCNPISGHNTLYWYLQNLGQGPELLIRYENEEAVDDSQLPKDRFSAERLKGVDSTLKIQPAELGDSAVYLCASSFGTDYSYNEQFFGPGTRLTVL.

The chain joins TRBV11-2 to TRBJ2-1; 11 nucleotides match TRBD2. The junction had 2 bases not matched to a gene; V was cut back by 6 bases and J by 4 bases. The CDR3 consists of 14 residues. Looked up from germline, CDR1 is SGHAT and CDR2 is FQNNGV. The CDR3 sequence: CASSSSGRYNEQFF. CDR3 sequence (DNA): TGTGCCAGCAGTTCTAGCGGGAGGTACAATGAGCAGTTCTTC. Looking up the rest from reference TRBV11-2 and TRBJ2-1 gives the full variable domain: EAGVAQSPRYKIIEKRQSVAFWCNPISGHATLYWYQQILGQGPKLLIQFQNNGVVDDSQLPKDRFSAERLKGVDSTLKIQPAKLEDSAVYLCASSSSGRYNEQFFGPGTRLTVL.

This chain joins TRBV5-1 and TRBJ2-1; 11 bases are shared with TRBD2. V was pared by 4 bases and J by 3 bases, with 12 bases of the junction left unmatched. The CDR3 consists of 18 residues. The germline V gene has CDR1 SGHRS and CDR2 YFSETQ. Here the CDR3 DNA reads TGCGCCAGCAGCCCGGTTCTAGCGGGAGGAACCAACTACAATGAGCAGTTCTTC. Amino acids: CASSPVLAGGTNYNEQFF.

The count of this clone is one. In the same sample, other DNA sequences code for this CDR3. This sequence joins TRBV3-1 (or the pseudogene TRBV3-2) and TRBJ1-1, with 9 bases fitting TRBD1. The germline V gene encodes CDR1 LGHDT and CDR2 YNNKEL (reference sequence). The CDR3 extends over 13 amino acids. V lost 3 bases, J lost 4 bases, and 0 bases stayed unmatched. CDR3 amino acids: CASSQGQGTEAFF. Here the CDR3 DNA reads TGTGCCAGCAGCCAGGGACAGGGCACTGAAGCTTTCTTT.

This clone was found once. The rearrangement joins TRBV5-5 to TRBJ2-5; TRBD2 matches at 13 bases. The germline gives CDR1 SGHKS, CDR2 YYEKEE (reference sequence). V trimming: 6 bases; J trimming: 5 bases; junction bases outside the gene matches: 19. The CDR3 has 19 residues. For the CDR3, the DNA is TGTGCCAGCACCATAACTCGGACTAGCGGGAGCCGGGGTTATGAGACCCAGTACTTC. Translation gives CASTITRTSGSRGYETQYF.

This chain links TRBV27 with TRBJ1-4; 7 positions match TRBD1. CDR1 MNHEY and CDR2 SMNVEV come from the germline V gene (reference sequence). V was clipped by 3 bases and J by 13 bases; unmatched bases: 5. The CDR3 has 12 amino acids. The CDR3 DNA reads TGTGCCAGCAGTTTCCGGACAGGCGGACTGTTTTTT. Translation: CASSFRTGGLFF.

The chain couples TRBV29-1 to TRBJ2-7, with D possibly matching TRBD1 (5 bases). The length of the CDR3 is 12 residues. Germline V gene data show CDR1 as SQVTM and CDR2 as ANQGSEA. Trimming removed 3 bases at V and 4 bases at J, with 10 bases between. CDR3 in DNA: TGCAGCGTTGATGGTGGGGCTTACGAGCAGTACTTC. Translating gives CSVDGGAYEQYF.

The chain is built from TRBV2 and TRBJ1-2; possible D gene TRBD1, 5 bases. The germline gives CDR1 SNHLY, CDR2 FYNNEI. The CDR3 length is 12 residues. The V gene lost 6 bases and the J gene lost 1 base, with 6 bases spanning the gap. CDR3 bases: TGTGCCAGCAGGGGACTTAACTATGGCTACACCTTC. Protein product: CASRGLNYGYTF.

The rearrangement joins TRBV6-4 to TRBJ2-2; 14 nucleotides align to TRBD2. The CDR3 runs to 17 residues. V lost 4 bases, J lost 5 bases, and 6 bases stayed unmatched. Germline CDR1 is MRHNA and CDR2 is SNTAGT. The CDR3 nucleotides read TGTGCCAGCAGTGTGGGACTAGCGGGAGACAATACCGGGGAGCTGTTTTTT. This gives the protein CASSVGLAGDNTGELFF.

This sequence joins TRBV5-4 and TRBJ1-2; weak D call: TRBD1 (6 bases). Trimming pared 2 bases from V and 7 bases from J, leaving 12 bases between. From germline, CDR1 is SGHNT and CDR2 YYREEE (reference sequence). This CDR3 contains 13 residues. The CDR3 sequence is CASSFTGSVGYTF. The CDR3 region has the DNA TGTGCCAGCAGCTTTACAGGGAGTGTTGGCTACACCTTC.

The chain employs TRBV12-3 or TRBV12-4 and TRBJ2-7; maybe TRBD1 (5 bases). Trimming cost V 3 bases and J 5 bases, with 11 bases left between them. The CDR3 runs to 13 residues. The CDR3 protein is CASSFSTGHEQYF. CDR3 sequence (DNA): TGTGCCAGCAGTTTCTCTACAGGCCACGAGCAGTACTTC.

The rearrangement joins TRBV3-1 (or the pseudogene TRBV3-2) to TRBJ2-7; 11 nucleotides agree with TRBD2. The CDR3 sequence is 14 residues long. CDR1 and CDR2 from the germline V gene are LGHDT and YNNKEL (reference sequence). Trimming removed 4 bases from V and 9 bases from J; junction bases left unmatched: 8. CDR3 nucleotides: TGTGCCAGCAGCCCACCCGGGACTAGCGGCGGGCAGTACTTC. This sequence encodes CASSPPGTSGGQYF.

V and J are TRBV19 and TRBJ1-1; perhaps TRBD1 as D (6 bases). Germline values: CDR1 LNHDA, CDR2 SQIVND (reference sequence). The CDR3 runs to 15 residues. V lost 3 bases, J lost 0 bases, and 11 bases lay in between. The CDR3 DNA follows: TGTGCCAGTAGTATGGGGGCAGTTATGAACACTGAAGCTTTCTTT. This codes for CASSMGAVMNTEAFF.

This CDR3 is CASSLGGRSSYNEQFF. The CDR3 nucleotides are TGTGCCAGTAGTCTCGGCGGGAGGAGCTCCTACAATGAGCAGTTCTTC. V gene TRBV19 combines with J gene TRBJ2-1, with TRBD2 identical over 8 bases. V shed 5 bases and J 0 bases; nucleotides not matched to a gene: 6. The CDR3 runs to 16 residues. From germline, CDR1 is LNHDA and CDR2 SQIVND (reference sequence).

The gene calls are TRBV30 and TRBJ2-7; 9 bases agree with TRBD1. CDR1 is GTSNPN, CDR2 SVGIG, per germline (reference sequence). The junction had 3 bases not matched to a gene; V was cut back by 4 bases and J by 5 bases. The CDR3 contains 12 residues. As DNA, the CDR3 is TGTGCCTGGAACAGGGGGCTGCACGAGCAGTACTTC. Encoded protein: CAWNRGLHEQYF.

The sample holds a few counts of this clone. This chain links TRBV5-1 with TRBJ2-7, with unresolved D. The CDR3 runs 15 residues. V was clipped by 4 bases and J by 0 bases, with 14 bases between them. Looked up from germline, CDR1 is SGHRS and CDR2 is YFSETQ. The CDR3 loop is CASSPAVGSSYEQYF. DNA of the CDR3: TGCGCCAGCAGCCCCGCGGTTGGAAGCTCCTACGAGCAGTACTTC.